The present entry profiles one T cell receptor (beta chain) with its context. Its target is unknown. Here the CDR3 omits its conserved ending phenylalanine or tryptophan, so a read error is the likely source. Trimming cost V 4 bases and J 3 bases; bases outside gene matches: 7. Germline-derived CDR1 and CDR2 are MNHEY and SMNVEV (reference sequence). This CDR3 contains 15 residues. This entry comes from a study of early T cells in non-severe SARS-CoV-2 infection. For the study at large: RNA in bulk from unsorted whole blood was sequenced, and chains were unpaired. Findings and limits, study-wide: Anti-spike CD8 specificities were favored by VDJdb matching, whose results missed private and CD4 specificities.

Individual cDNA molecules received unique molecular identifiers. MiXCR, applied by TCRdb to the 5' RACE reads, yields one record per CDR3 protein. The top ten clones hold around 3% of a sample with approximately 76,000 distinct CDR3 sequences, 11% to 15% of them seen once. This chain connects TRBV27 to TRBJ2-7; 9 bases are shared with TRBD1. The sequenced sample was whole blood. The receptor comes from an adult who was a healthcare worker with PCR-confirmed SARS-CoV-2 infection or an uninfected control (not recorded which). In DNA form, the CDR3 reads TGTGCCAGCAGTTCAACCGGGACAGGGAGCTACGAGCAGTACCTC. It encodes CASSSTGTGSYEQYL.